This T cell receptor beta chain was captured in a study of blood T cell repertoires in COVID-19. Sequencing used immunoSEQ multiplex PCR; TCRdb keeps in-frame clones, though not all of them. This table has some 120,000 clones, over 75% appearing once. This clone is a singleton in its sample. Seattle participants joined during active infection and were tracked over time. In germline, CDR1 is SGHTA, CDR2 FQGTGA. The CDR3 length is 16 residues. Trimming removed 2 bases from V and 8 bases from J; junction bases left unmatched: 10. The receptor's source is a man aged 25 to 40 with COVID-19, enrolled during active disease. Sample: peripheral blood. The V gene is TRBV7-3, the J gene TRBJ2-3, with 10 positions matching TRBD2. The CDR3 sequence: CASSLGSSGGEITQYF. The CDR3 nucleotides read TGTGCCAGCAGCTTAGGTTCTAGCGGGGGAGAGATTACGCAGTATTTT.